Each of the 20 T cell receptor beta chains below was sequenced from the same sample in a study of OX40 agonist ivuxolimab in advanced cancers. Sequencing was performed with immunoSEQ multiplex PCR; in TCRdb, only in-frame clones are kept and a portion is missing. Found here are under 65,000 clones, approximately 91% of them singletons; the top ten hold 0.76%. Material: CD4+ or CD8+ T cells sorted from blood, obtained in a trial of the OX40 agonist ivuxolimab. Source of these receptors: an adult with an advanced solid tumor such as melanoma, head and neck, liver or kidney cancer.

The rearrangement uses TRBV5-4 and TRBJ1-3, with TRBD1 as a possible D gene (5 bases). The V and J ends lost 2 bases and 1 base respectively, with 10 bases between them. This CDR3 is 15 amino acids long. Germline CDR1 and CDR2: SGHNT and YYREEE (reference sequence). The CDR3 spells CASSLVGVSGNTIYF. In DNA form, the CDR3 reads TGTGCCAGCAGCTTAGTAGGGGTATCTGGAAACACCATATATTTT.

CDR3 nucleotide sequence: TGTGCCAGCAGCTGGGACAGGGGTGGGACTGAAGCTTTCTTT. Encoded protein: CASSWDRGGTEAFF. The chain uses TRBV7-2 and TRBJ1-1; 10 positions agree with TRBD1. The V gene end was trimmed by 4 bases and the J gene end by 5 bases; junction bases not matched to a gene: 4. The CDR3 is 14 amino acids. Germline lookup yields CDR1 SGHTA and CDR2 FQGNSA. Combining the CDR3 with reference TRBV7-2 and TRBJ1-1 gives the whole variable domain GAGVSQSPSNKVTEKGKDVELRCDPISGHTALYWYRQSLGQGLEFLIYFQGNSAPDKSGLPSDRFSAERTGGSVSTLTIQRTQQEDSAVYLCASSWDRGGTEAFFGQGTRLTVV.

V gene TRBV7-8 combines with J gene TRBJ1-4, with D maybe TRBD1 (5 bases). Germline lookup yields CDR1 SGHVS and CDR2 FQNEAQ. V dropped 2 bases and J dropped 5 bases, with 15 bases sitting between them. The CDR3 length is 16 residues. The CDR3 loop reads CASSLSFDRVNEKLFF. The CDR3 bases are TGTGCCAGCAGCTTAAGTTTCGACAGAGTAAATGAAAAACTGTTTTTT.

The V call is TRBV19, the J call TRBJ1-2, with TRBD1 as a possible D gene (6 bases). The CDR3 is made up of 13 amino acids. The germline V gene encodes CDR1 LNHDA and CDR2 SQIVND (reference sequence). The V and J ends lost 7 bases and 6 bases respectively, with 15 bases between them. CDR3: CASKGGLSDGYTF. CDR3 DNA sequence: TGTGCCAGTAAGGGGGGACTCTCGGATGGCTACACCTTC.

The J gene is TRBJ2-3, the V gene TRBV19; tentative D call: TRBD1 (6 bases). V lost 6 bases and J 0 bases, leaving 10 bases between the germline ends. The CDR3 length is 14 residues. Per germline, CDR1 LNHDA and CDR2 SQIVND (reference sequence). CDR3 coding DNA: TGTGCCAGTAGGGGGGCCTTTAGCACAGATACGCAGTATTTT. This encodes CASRGAFSTDTQYF.

The chain carries TRBV27 and TRBJ1-1; D is possibly TRBD1 (6 bases). The CDR3 contains 14 residues. Trimming cost V 6 bases and J 7 bases, with 18 bases left between them. Germline CDR1 MNHEY, CDR2 SMNVEV (reference sequence). The CDR3: CASRPLQGGVEAFF. The CDR3 coding sequence is TGTGCCAGCAGACCCCTACAGGGTGGAGTTGAAGCTTTCTTT.

The V and J genes are TRBV7-8 and TRBJ1-5, with D possibly matching TRBD1 (6 bases). From germline, CDR1 is SGHVS and CDR2 FQNEAQ. The CDR3 length is 14 residues. V lost 5 bases to trimming and J lost 5 bases, with 13 bases between them. Written as DNA, the CDR3 is TGTGCCAGCAGCCTATCCAGGGGAGATCAGCCCCAGCATTTT. This translates into CASSLSRGDQPQHF. Full variable domain (rest looked up from reference TRBV7-8 and TRBJ1-5): GAGVSQSPRYKVAKRGQDVALRCDPISGHVSLFWYQQALGQGPEFLTYFQNEAQLDKSGLPSDRFFAERPEGSVSTLKIQRTQQEDSAVYLCASSLSRGDQPQHFGDGTRLSIL.

This chain connects TRBV7-2 to TRBJ2-2; no clear D. The V gene lost 5 bases and the J gene lost 0 bases, with 13 bases spanning the gap. This CDR3 comprises 16 residues. Germline CDR1 reads SGHTA; CDR2 reads FQGNSA. CDR3 loop: CASSLPTGTNTGELFF. CDR3 DNA sequence: TGTGCCAGCAGCCTACCAACCGGAACGAACACCGGGGAGCTGTTTTTT. Looking up the rest from reference TRBV7-2 and TRBJ2-2 gives the full variable domain: GAGVSQSPSNKVTEKGKDVELRCDPISGHTALYWYRQSLGQGLEFLIYFQGNSAPDKSGLPSDRFSAERTGGSVSTLTIQRTQQEDSAVYLCASSLPTGTNTGELFFGEGSRLTVL.

J is TRBJ2-3 and V is TRBV7-3, with TRBD2 matching 9 bases. The CDR3 consists of 15 residues. Germline V CDR1 and CDR2: SGHTA, FQGTGA. J was trimmed by 6 bases and V by 3 bases; bases with no gene match: 7. CDR3 DNA sequence: TGTGCCAGCAGCTTGGTTAGCGGGAGAGGGGATACGCAGTATTTT. It is translated as CASSLVSGRGDTQYF.

The chain is built from TRBV9 and TRBJ1-1, with D hard to call. The germline V gene has CDR1 SGDLS and CDR2 YYNGEE. Trimming left V 4 bases short and J 4 bases short, with 20 bases between. The CDR3 covers 16 residues. CDR3 amino acids: CASSPHSGRVGTEAFF. The CDR3 region has the DNA TGTGCCAGCAGCCCTCACTCTGGCCGGGTGGGCACTGAAGCTTTCTTT. Complete variable domain (other parts from reference TRBV9 and TRBJ1-1): DSGVTQTPKHLITATGQRVTLRCSPRSGDLSVYWYQQSLDQGLQFLIQYYNGEERAKGNILERFSAQQFPDLHSELNLSSLELGDSALYFCASSPHSGRVGTEAFFGQGTRLTVV.

As regards this clone: One end of the junction does not line up with germline, which may come from a read error. CDR3 in amino acids: CASSPGHKNTGELFF. CDR3 bases: TGTGCTAGCAGCCCAGGACACAAGAACACCGGGGAGCTGTTTTTT. This chain links TRBV7-7 with TRBJ2-2, with a possible D match to TRBD1 (5 bases). Germline-derived CDR1 and CDR2 are SSHAT and FNYEAQ (reference sequence). This CDR3 contains 15 residues.

The sample holds one count of this clone. The chain couples TRBV2 to TRBJ1-3; D remains unclear. The germline V and J ends were trimmed by 6 bases and 0 bases, with 3 bases remaining between them. Germline values: CDR1 SNHLY, CDR2 FYNNEI. This CDR3 spans 12 amino acids. This chain's CDR3 is CASRRSGNTIYF. The CDR3 region has the DNA TGTGCCAGCAGGCGCTCTGGAAACACCATATATTTT.

The rearrangement joins TRBV5-4 to TRBJ2-1, with 12 nucleotides matching TRBD2. Germline trimming cut 5 bases from V and 0 bases from J; bases unmatched to any gene: 9. Per the germline V gene, CDR1 is SGHNT and CDR2 is YYREEE (reference sequence). The CDR3 length is 18 residues. The chain's CDR3 is CASRGLAGSLSSYNEQFF. The CDR3 DNA reads TGTGCCAGCAGGGGACTAGCGGGTTCTCTTAGCTCCTACAATGAGCAGTTCTTC.

V is TRBV5-6 and J is TRBJ2-7; possible D gene TRBD1, 6 bases. Germline values: CDR1 SGHDT, CDR2 YYEEEE. The CDR3 runs to 14 residues. The germline V and J ends were trimmed by 4 bases and 6 bases, with 17 bases remaining between them. The CDR3 region has the DNA TGTGCCAGCAGCCTTCAAGCAGGGGCGGGCGAGCAGTACTTC. Translated, it gives CASSLQAGAGEQYF.

V gene TRBV11-2 combines with J gene TRBJ2-1; TRBD2 might be the D (6 bases). Germline assignment: CDR1 SGHAT and CDR2 FQNNGV. Trimming cost V 0 bases and J 0 bases, with 18 bases left between them. The CDR3 is made up of 19 amino acids. The CDR3: CASSLDGAAGMSSYNEQFF. The DNA for the CDR3 is TGTGCCAGCAGCTTAGATGGGGCCGCGGGGATGAGCTCCTACAATGAGCAGTTCTTC.

The gene calls are TRBV7-6 and TRBJ2-1; 7 positions agree with TRBD1. The CDR3 has 14 residues. The germline gives CDR1 SGHVS, CDR2 FNYEAQ. After removal of 1 base from V and 8 bases from J, the junction contained 5 bases not matched to a gene. The CDR3 here is CASSLGQGRHEQFF. The CDR3 coding sequence is TGTGCCAGCAGCTTAGGACAGGGAAGACATGAGCAGTTCTTC.

V and J are TRBV6-5 and TRBJ2-2, with D hard to call. CDR1 and CDR2 (germline): MNHEY, SVGAGI. V dropped 0 bases and J dropped 8 bases, with 4 bases sitting between them. This CDR3 region has 12 residues. CDR3 in DNA: TGTGCCAGCAGTTACTCCGCGGGGGAGCTGTTTTTT. Its translation is CASSYSAGELFF.

The gene calls are TRBV5-1 and TRBJ2-1; D is undetermined. V was shortened by 3 bases and J by 9 bases, with 19 bases between the two germline ends. The length of the CDR3 is 15 residues. CDR1 and CDR2 (germline): SGHRS, YFSETQ. As DNA, the CDR3 is TGCGCCAGCAGCTCCATAATGACTCCCAGCAGTGAGCAGTTCTTC. It translates to CASSSIMTPSSEQFF.

The chain combines TRBV5-6 with TRBJ2-3; D not resolved. The CDR3 has 12 residues. CDR1 SGHDT and CDR2 YYEEEE come from the germline V gene. Trimming took off 0 bases at V and 3 bases at J, with 2 bases between the two ends. Here the CDR3 reads CASSLATDTQYF. The CDR3 DNA reads as TGTGCCAGCAGCTTGGCTACAGATACGCAGTATTTT.

The chain has TRBV11-2 and TRBJ2-1; D might be TRBD1 (6 bases). There are 13 residues in the CDR3. Germline V lookup: CDR1 SGHAT, CDR2 FQNNGV. The germline V and J ends were trimmed by 1 base and 15 bases, with 16 bases remaining between them. CDR3 bases: TGTGCCAGCAGCTTAGGGGGGCCTCCCGGGCTGTTCTTC. Translation: CASSLGGPPGLFF.